This entry lists 10 T cell receptor beta chains sequenced from one sample in a study of blood T cell repertoires in COVID-19. Clones were sequenced by immunoSEQ multiplex PCR, and TCRdb holds only the in-frame ones, with some missing. The sample shows over 150,000 clones, approximately 84% of them seen only once. Specimen: PBMCs or T cells enriched from blood (not recorded which). These receptors were obtained from a woman aged 30 to 39 who had recovered from COVID-19.

This rearrangement joins TRBV19 to TRBJ1-1; the D is unclear. The CDR3 runs to 14 residues. Trimming stripped 2 bases from V and 2 bases from J, with 9 bases between. The germline gives CDR1 LNHDA, CDR2 SQIVND (reference sequence). This CDR3 is CASSITAGNTEAFF. The CDR3 bases are TGTGCCAGTAGTATAACCGCAGGCAACACTGAAGCTTTCTTT.

The chain uses TRBV11-3 and TRBJ2-2; no clear D gene. This CDR3 has 14 residues. CDR1 is SGHNT and CDR2 is YENEEA in the germline V gene. V was trimmed by 3 bases and J by 4 bases, leaving 9 bases between them. The CDR3: CASSFTSVTGELFF. The CDR3 DNA follows: TGTGCCAGCAGCTTTACGAGCGTCACCGGGGAGCTGTTTTTT.

The rearrangement uses TRBV5-1 and TRBJ2-7, with 10 nucleotides matching TRBD1. The CDR3 has 14 residues. Per the germline V gene, CDR1 is SGHRS and CDR2 is YFSETQ. The V segment lost 0 bases and the J segment 4 bases; nucleotides outside the gene matches: 1. The chain's CDR3 is CASSLVGQGYEQYF. Written as DNA, the CDR3 is TGCGCCAGCAGCTTGGTGGGACAGGGGTACGAGCAGTACTTC. Filled out from reference TRBV5-1 and TRBJ2-7, the complete variable domain reads KAGVTQTPRYLIKTRGQQVTLSCSPISGHRSVSWYQQTPGQGLQFLFEYFSETQRNKGNFPGRFSGRQFSNSRSEMNVSTLELGDSALYLCASSLVGQGYEQYFGPGTRLTVT.

CDR3 region: CASSTGFGGYTF. The CDR3 DNA follows: TGTGCCAGCAGTACAGGGTTCGGCGGCTACACCTTC. J is TRBJ1-2 and V is TRBV2; a possible D gene is TRBD1 (6 bases). Germline-derived CDR1 and CDR2 are SNHLY and FYNNEI. The CDR3 covers 12 residues. Trimming cost V 5 bases and J 8 bases, with 12 bases left between them.

This clone was counted only a few times. This chain uses TRBV5-1 with TRBJ2-1; 11 bases map to TRBD2. This CDR3 contains 15 residues. V lost 4 bases and J lost 2; bases outside the gene matches: 2. Germline V gene sequence: CDR1 SGHRS, CDR2 YFSETQ. The CDR3 sequence: CASSPTSGTYNEQFF. CDR3 coding DNA: TGCGCCAGCAGCCCGACTAGCGGGACCTACAATGAGCAGTTCTTC.

In its sample, this clone was seen a few times. The V and J genes are TRBV5-1 and TRBJ2-2; TRBD1 matches 9 bases. Trimming removed 1 base from V and 5 bases from J; junction bases left unmatched: 9. Germline-derived CDR1 and CDR2 are SGHRS and YFSETQ. This CDR3 contains 17 residues. The DNA of the CDR3 is TGCGCCAGCAGCTTGAGAAATCTACAGGGGGCGACCGGGGAGCTGTTTTTT. Translating gives CASSLRNLQGATGELFF.

This clone appeared a single time. The chain carries TRBV5-1 and TRBJ1-1; D unclear. V was cut by 0 bases and J by 1 base, with 10 bases left in between. Germline values: CDR1 SGHRS, CDR2 YFSETQ. The CDR3 has 15 amino acids. CDR3: CASSLGPVTNTEAFF. CDR3 in DNA: TGCGCCAGCAGCTTGGGCCCAGTCACGAACACTGAAGCTTTCTTT.

The chain carries TRBV5-8 and TRBJ2-7; TRBD1 might be the D (6 bases). Germline-derived CDR1 and CDR2 are SGHTS and YDEGEE. The length of the CDR3 is 12 residues. The CDR3, as DNA: TGTGCCAGCAGCTTGGTTACAGGGATATCCCGCGTC. Translating it yields CASSLVTGISRV.

The chain employs TRBV30 and TRBJ1-4; a possible D gene is TRBD1 (6 bases). CDR1 is GTSNPN and CDR2 is SVGIG in the germline V gene (reference sequence). This CDR3 contains 13 residues. Trimming removed 4 bases at V and 5 bases at J, with 11 bases between. The DNA of the CDR3 is TGTGCCTGGAATTGGCAGGGGAATGAAAAACTGTTTTTT. Its translation: CAWNWQGNEKLFF. The full variable domain, its missing parts supplied by reference TRBV30 and TRBJ1-4, is SQTIHQWPATLVQPVGSPLSLECTVEGTSNPNLYWYRQAAGRGLQLLFYSVGIGQISSEVPQNLSASRPQDRQFILSSKKLLLSDSGFYLCAWNWQGNEKLFFGSGTQLSVL.

The chain employs TRBV6-4 and TRBJ2-2, with 14 bases matching TRBD2. V dropped 0 bases and J dropped 4; count of bases not matched to a gene: 7. Germline V gives CDR1 MRHNA, CDR2 SNTAGT. The CDR3 totals 19 residues. The CDR3 loop reads CASSDSPTSGRAGTGELFF. The CDR3 DNA follows: TGTGCCAGCAGTGACTCTCCGACTAGCGGGAGGGCGGGCACCGGGGAGCTGTTTTTT.